This T cell receptor (beta chain) was retrieved from a study of long-term antiretroviral therapy in people with HIV. This CDR3 contains 16 residues. The V gene lost 4 bases and the J gene lost 4 bases, with 19 bases spanning the gap. CDR1 is SEHNR, CDR2 FQNEAQ, per germline (reference sequence). Samples were assayed with immunoSEQ v3.0 at survey level. TCRdb's copy holds only in-frame clones and misses some; the assay was immunoSEQ multiplex PCR. The sample lists 20,000 to 25,000 clones, roughly 80% occurring once. In its sample, this clone was seen a few times. Specimens retained about 0.95-11 million cryopreserved PBMC preceding DNA extraction.

The source material was unsorted PBMCs, sampled 1.1 years before starting antiretroviral therapy. The source of this sequence is a woman aged 40 to 50 with HIV. The gene calls are TRBV7-9 and TRBJ1-2, with TRBD1 as a possible D gene (5 bases). CDR3 in DNA: TGTGCCAGCAGCTCCCCTGGGGGGGGAGGAAGCTATGGCTACACCTTC. As protein: CASSSPGGGGSYGYTF.